A selection of T cell receptor beta chains follows, all from one sample in a study of shared clonotypes between healthy human individuals. The table came from immunoSEQ multiplex PCR; TCRdb's copy has only in-frame clones and leaves some out. The sample consists of fewer than 600,000 clones, roughly four fifths of them appearing once. The specimen sequenced was PBMCs. The receptors originated from a woman between 40 and 55 years old in good health. Some clones in this sample may be carry-over from other donors' samples. The conserved cysteine and the conserved F or W are not part of the CDR3 here.

TRBV29-1	TRBJ2-5	SVDATFDWGTGAGETQY
TRBV5-8	TRBJ2-6	ASTGSSNSGANVLT
TRBV19	TRBJ1-4	ASSRRDGEKLF
TRBV6-5	TRBJ1-1	ASSYGVTNTEAF
TRBV27	TRBJ1-1	ASSWDSPEGEAF
TRBV5-1	TRBJ2-7	ASSSPGQLYEQY
TRBV11-2	TRBJ1-2	ASSFTGGQTNYGYT
TRBV7-9	TRBJ2-5	ASSSHEGETQY
TRBV5-4	TRBJ2-5	ASSFGQSTRSETQY
TRBV2	TRBJ1-1	ASSNRATEAF
TRBV29-1	TRBJ2-7	SVEGLANEQY
TRBV7-2	TRBJ2-1	ASSPTSMGNEQF
TRBV6-1	TRBJ1-5	ASSRQGGNQPQH
TRBV5-1	TRBJ2-5	ASSLAPGTGQETQY
TRBV6-4	TRBJ1-1	ASRHRVDTEAF
TRBV7-2	TRBJ2-1	ASSLGTSVNNEQF
TRBV9	TRBJ2-1	ASSPTSGRNEQF
TRBV6-5	TRBJ2-1	ASRETSGSYNEQF
TRBV19	TRBJ2-7	ASSIQGPVGEQY
TRBV25-1	TRBJ2-7	ASGGDRDAYEQY
TRBV28	TRBJ2-5	ASRLAGGRETQY
TRBV2	TRBJ1-5	ASSVGPWEPQH
TRBV4-3	TRBJ1-1	ASSQDPNRMNTEAF
TRBV25-1	TRBJ2-3	ASSAGTSGSVDTQY
TRBV28	TRBJ2-7	ASSLYPGTNYEQY
TRBV18	TRBJ2-7	ASSSGTGSFSYEQY
TRBV9	TRBJ2-5	ASSRDYQETQY
TRBV5-4	TRBJ2-3	ASSLFGGAGTDTQY
TRBV5-1	TRBJ2-5	ASSLGAEETQY
TRBV7-2	TRBJ2-1	ASSLAGTYNEQF
TRBV13	TRBJ2-1	ASSRPTGKLGEQF
TRBV9	TRBJ2-1	ASSVSSGASYNEQF
TRBV7-2	TRBJ2-7	ASSRTGLAGGAYEQY
TRBV18	TRBJ2-5	ASSLPSGSQETQY
TRBV30	TRBJ2-2	AWSAGTRVNTGELF
TRBV5-4	TRBJ1-4	ASSSDAVGVEKLF
TRBV7-2	TRBJ2-2	ASSFYGRGTGELF
TRBV9	TRBJ2-1	ASSVGNSAWPNEQF
TRBV25-1	TRBJ2-2	ASSPWGLYTGELF
TRBV2	TRBJ1-1	ASSPRTGNTEAF
TRBV7-6	TRBJ2-1	ASSLVMSSGSPEWLHEQF
TRBV7-3	TRBJ1-1	ASSLAGGAGAF
TRBV30	TRBJ1-4	AWRGTGREKLF
TRBV6-6	TRBJ2-5	ASSSARDRVRETQY
TRBV27	TRBJ2-1	ASRRGQFYNEQF
TRBV2	TRBJ2-3	ASSDRVRSADTQY
TRBV19	TRBJ2-7	ASSTTLGGGGEQY
TRBV15	TRBJ1-6	ATSVDRGWDSPLH
TRBV5-1	TRBJ2-7	ASSLLQVSEQY